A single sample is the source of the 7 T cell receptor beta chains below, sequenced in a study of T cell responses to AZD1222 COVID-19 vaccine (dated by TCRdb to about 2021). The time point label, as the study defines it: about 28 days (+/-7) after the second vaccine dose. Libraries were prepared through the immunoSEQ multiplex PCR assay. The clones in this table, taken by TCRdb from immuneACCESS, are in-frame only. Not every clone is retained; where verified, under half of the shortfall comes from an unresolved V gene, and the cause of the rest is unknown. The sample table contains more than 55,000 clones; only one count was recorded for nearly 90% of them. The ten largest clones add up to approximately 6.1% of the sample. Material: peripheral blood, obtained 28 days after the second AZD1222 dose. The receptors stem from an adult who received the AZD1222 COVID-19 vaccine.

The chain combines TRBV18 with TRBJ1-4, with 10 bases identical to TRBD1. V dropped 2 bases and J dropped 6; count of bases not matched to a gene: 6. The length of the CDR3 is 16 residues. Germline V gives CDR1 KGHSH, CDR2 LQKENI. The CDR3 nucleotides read TGTGCCAGCTCACCAGACCCCGGGACAGGGGATGAAAAACTGTTTTTT. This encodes CASSPDPGTGDEKLFF.

Written as DNA, the CDR3 is TGTGCCAGCTCACCATCGTACGCTAGCGGAATGCAGTTCTTC. It yields the protein CASSPSYASGMQFF. The V gene is TRBV18, the J gene TRBJ2-1; the match to TRBD2 covers 7 bases. With 2 bases clipped from V and 12 bases from J, the junction kept 10 bases outside the gene matches. Germline lookup yields CDR1 KGHSH and CDR2 LQKENI. This CDR3 is built from 14 residues.

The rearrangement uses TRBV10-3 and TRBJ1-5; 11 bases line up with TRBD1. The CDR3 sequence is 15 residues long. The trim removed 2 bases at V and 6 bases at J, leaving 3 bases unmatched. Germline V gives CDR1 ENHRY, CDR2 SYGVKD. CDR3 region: CAISEGQGAGQPQHF. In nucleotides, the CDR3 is TGTGCCATCAGTGAGGGACAGGGGGCAGGTCAGCCCCAGCATTTT.

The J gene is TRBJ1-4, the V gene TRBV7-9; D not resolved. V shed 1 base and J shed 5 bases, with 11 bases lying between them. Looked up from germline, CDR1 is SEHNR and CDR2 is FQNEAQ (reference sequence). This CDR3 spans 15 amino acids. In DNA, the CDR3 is TGTGCCAGCAGCTTAGATTTGGCGGGGAATGAAAAACTGTTTTTT. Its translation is CASSLDLAGNEKLFF.

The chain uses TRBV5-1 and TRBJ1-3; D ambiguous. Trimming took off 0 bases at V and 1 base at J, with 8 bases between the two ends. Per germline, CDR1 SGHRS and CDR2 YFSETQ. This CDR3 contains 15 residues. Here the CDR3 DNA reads TGCGCCAGCAGCTTGGAATGGGGTTCTGGAAACACCATATATTTT. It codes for CASSLEWGSGNTIYF.

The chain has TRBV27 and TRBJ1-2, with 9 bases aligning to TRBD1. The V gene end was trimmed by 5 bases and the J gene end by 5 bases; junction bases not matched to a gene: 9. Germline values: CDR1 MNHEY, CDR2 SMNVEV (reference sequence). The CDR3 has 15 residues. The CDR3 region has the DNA TGTGCCAGCAGTAACGCCAGGACAGGGGATTATGGCTACACCTTC. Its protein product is CASSNARTGDYGYTF.

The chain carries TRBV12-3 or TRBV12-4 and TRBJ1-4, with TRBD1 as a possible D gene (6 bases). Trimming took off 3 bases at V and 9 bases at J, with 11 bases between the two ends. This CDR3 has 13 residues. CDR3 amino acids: CASSLNRDKKLFF. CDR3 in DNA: TGTGCCAGCAGTTTGAACAGGGATAAAAAACTGTTTTTT.